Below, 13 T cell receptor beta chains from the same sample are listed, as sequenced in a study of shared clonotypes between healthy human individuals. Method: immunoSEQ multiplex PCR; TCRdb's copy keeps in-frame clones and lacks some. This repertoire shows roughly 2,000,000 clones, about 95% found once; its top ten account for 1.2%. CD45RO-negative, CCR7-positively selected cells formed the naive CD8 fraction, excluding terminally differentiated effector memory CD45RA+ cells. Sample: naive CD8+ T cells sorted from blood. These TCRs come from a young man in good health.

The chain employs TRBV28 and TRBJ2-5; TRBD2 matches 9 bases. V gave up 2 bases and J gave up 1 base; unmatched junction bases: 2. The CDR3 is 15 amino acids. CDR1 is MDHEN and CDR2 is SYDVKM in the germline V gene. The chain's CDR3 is CASSLGAGGQETQYF. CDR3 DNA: TGTGCCAGCAGTTTAGGAGCGGGGGGCCAAGAGACCCAGTACTTC.

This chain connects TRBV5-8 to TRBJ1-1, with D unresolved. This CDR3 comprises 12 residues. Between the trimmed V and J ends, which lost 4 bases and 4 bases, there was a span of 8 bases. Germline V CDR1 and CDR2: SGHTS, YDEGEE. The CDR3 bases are TGTGCCAGCAGCCGTAAAGGCACTGAAGCTTTCTTT. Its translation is CASSRKGTEAFF.

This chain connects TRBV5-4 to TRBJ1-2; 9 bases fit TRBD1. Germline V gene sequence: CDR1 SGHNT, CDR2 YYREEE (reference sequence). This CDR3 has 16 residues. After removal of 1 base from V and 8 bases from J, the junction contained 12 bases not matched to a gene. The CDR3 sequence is CASSLWDRAPLWGYTF. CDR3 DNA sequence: TGTGCCAGCAGCTTGTGGGACAGGGCTCCCCTTTGGGGCTACACCTTC.

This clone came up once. CDR3 loop: CASSQTDRDYEQYF. The CDR3, as DNA: TGTGCCAGCAGCCAGACTGACAGGGATTACGAGCAGTACTTC. V gene TRBV4-2 combines with J gene TRBJ2-7, with 7 bases matching TRBD1. Germline lookup yields CDR1 LGHNA and CDR2 YNFKEQ. The J segment lost 4 bases and the V segment lost 3 bases, leaving 6 bases of the junction unmatched. This CDR3 region has 14 residues.

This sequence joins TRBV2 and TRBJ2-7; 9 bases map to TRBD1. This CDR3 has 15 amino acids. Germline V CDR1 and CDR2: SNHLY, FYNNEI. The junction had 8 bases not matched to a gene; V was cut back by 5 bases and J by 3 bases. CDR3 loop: CASSQPGTGNYEQYF. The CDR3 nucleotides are TGTGCCAGCAGTCAACCCGGGACAGGGAACTACGAGCAGTACTTC.

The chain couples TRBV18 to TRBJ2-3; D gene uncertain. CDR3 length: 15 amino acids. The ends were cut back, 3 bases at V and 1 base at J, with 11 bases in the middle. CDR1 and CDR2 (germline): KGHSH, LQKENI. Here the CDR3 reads CASSPPSDGTDTQYF. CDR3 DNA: TGTGCCAGCTCACCGCCATCCGACGGCACAGATACGCAGTATTTT.

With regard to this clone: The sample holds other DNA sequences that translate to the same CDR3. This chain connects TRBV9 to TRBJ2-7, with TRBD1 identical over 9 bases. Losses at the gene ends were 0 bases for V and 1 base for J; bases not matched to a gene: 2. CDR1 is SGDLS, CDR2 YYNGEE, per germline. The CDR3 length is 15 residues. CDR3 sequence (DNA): TGTGCCAGCAGCGTAGGGACAGGGGCGTCCTACGAGCAGTACTTC. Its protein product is CASSVGTGASYEQYF. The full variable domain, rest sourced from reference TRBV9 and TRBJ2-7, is DSGVTQTPKHLITATGQRVTLRCSPRSGDLSVYWYQQSLDQGLQFLIQYYNGEERAKGNILERFSAQQFPDLHSELNLSSLELGDSALYFCASSVGTGASYEQYFGPGTRLTVT.

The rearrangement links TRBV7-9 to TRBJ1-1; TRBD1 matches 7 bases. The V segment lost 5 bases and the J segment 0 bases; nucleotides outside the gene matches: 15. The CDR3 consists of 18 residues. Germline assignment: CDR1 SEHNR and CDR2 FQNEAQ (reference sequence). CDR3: CASSASLTGLGVNTEAFF. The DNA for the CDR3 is TGTGCCAGCAGCGCGTCGTTGACAGGGCTCGGAGTGAACACTGAAGCTTTCTTT.

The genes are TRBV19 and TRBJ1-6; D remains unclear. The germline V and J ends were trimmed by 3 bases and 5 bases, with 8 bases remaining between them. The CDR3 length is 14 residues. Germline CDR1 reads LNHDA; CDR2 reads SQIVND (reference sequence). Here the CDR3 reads CASSMGTDNSPLHF. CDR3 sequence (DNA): TGTGCCAGTAGTATGGGAACAGATAATTCACCCCTCCACTTT.

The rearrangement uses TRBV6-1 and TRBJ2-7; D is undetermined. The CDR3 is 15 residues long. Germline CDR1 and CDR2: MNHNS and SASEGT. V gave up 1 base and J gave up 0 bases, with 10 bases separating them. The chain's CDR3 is CASSEESPSSYEQYF. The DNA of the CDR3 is TGTGCCAGCAGTGAAGAGTCCCCTAGCTCCTACGAGCAGTACTTC.

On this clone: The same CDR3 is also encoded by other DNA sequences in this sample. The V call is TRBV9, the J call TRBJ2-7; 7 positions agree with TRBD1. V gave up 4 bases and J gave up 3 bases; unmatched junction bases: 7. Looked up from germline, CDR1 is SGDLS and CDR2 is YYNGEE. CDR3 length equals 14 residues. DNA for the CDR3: TGTGCCAGCAGCTTAGGGGGCACGGGCTACGAGCAGTACTTC. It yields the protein CASSLGGTGYEQYF.

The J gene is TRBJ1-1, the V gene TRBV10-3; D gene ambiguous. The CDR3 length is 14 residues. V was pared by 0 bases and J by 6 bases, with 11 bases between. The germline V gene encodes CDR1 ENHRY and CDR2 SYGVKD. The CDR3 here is CAISESGRRAEAFF. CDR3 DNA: TGTGCCATCAGTGAGTCCGGCAGGCGGGCTGAAGCTTTCTTT.

The CDR3 nucleotides are TGCTCCACGAGCAAGGACAGGTATGCGGGCGAGCAGTACTTC. Its protein product is CSTSKDRYAGEQYF. The chain carries TRBV10-1 and TRBJ2-7; 7 bases fit TRBD1. The CDR3 is 14 residues long. The germline gives CDR1 WNHNN, CDR2 SYGVQD (reference sequence).